This TCR beta chain was identified during a study of blood T cells in healthy people across ages. Study results and limitations: Diversity estimates from one million T cells were considered underestimates. Across the age range, TCR beta diversity per million T cells fell in a roughly linear way. Relative to aged donors, long-lived donors carried more naive CD4+ cells and displayed higher diversity. In the absence of known donor CMV status, changes in expanded clonotypes were possibly confounded.

This CDR3 has 13 amino acids. Germline CDR1 is MNHEY and CDR2 is SVGAGI. Notes on this clonotype: Its matching antigen is unknown.

A second roughly 6 to 11 cycle PCR used barcoded and J-beta primers. TCRdb re-called the 5' RACE reads through MiXCR, storing one row per CDR3 protein. The sample has around 970,000 distinct CDR3 sequences; roughly half are singletons. This sequence was found in a woman aged 60-70 years in good health. This chain uses TRBV6-5 with TRBJ2-4; D may be TRBD2 (6 bases). The last part of the DNA fits TRBJ2-7 better; the J call may be wrong. The specimen was blood. The CDR3 protein is CASSPDYAYEQYF. The CDR3 coding sequence is TGTGCCAGCTCTCCGGACTATGCCTACGAGCAGTACTTC.